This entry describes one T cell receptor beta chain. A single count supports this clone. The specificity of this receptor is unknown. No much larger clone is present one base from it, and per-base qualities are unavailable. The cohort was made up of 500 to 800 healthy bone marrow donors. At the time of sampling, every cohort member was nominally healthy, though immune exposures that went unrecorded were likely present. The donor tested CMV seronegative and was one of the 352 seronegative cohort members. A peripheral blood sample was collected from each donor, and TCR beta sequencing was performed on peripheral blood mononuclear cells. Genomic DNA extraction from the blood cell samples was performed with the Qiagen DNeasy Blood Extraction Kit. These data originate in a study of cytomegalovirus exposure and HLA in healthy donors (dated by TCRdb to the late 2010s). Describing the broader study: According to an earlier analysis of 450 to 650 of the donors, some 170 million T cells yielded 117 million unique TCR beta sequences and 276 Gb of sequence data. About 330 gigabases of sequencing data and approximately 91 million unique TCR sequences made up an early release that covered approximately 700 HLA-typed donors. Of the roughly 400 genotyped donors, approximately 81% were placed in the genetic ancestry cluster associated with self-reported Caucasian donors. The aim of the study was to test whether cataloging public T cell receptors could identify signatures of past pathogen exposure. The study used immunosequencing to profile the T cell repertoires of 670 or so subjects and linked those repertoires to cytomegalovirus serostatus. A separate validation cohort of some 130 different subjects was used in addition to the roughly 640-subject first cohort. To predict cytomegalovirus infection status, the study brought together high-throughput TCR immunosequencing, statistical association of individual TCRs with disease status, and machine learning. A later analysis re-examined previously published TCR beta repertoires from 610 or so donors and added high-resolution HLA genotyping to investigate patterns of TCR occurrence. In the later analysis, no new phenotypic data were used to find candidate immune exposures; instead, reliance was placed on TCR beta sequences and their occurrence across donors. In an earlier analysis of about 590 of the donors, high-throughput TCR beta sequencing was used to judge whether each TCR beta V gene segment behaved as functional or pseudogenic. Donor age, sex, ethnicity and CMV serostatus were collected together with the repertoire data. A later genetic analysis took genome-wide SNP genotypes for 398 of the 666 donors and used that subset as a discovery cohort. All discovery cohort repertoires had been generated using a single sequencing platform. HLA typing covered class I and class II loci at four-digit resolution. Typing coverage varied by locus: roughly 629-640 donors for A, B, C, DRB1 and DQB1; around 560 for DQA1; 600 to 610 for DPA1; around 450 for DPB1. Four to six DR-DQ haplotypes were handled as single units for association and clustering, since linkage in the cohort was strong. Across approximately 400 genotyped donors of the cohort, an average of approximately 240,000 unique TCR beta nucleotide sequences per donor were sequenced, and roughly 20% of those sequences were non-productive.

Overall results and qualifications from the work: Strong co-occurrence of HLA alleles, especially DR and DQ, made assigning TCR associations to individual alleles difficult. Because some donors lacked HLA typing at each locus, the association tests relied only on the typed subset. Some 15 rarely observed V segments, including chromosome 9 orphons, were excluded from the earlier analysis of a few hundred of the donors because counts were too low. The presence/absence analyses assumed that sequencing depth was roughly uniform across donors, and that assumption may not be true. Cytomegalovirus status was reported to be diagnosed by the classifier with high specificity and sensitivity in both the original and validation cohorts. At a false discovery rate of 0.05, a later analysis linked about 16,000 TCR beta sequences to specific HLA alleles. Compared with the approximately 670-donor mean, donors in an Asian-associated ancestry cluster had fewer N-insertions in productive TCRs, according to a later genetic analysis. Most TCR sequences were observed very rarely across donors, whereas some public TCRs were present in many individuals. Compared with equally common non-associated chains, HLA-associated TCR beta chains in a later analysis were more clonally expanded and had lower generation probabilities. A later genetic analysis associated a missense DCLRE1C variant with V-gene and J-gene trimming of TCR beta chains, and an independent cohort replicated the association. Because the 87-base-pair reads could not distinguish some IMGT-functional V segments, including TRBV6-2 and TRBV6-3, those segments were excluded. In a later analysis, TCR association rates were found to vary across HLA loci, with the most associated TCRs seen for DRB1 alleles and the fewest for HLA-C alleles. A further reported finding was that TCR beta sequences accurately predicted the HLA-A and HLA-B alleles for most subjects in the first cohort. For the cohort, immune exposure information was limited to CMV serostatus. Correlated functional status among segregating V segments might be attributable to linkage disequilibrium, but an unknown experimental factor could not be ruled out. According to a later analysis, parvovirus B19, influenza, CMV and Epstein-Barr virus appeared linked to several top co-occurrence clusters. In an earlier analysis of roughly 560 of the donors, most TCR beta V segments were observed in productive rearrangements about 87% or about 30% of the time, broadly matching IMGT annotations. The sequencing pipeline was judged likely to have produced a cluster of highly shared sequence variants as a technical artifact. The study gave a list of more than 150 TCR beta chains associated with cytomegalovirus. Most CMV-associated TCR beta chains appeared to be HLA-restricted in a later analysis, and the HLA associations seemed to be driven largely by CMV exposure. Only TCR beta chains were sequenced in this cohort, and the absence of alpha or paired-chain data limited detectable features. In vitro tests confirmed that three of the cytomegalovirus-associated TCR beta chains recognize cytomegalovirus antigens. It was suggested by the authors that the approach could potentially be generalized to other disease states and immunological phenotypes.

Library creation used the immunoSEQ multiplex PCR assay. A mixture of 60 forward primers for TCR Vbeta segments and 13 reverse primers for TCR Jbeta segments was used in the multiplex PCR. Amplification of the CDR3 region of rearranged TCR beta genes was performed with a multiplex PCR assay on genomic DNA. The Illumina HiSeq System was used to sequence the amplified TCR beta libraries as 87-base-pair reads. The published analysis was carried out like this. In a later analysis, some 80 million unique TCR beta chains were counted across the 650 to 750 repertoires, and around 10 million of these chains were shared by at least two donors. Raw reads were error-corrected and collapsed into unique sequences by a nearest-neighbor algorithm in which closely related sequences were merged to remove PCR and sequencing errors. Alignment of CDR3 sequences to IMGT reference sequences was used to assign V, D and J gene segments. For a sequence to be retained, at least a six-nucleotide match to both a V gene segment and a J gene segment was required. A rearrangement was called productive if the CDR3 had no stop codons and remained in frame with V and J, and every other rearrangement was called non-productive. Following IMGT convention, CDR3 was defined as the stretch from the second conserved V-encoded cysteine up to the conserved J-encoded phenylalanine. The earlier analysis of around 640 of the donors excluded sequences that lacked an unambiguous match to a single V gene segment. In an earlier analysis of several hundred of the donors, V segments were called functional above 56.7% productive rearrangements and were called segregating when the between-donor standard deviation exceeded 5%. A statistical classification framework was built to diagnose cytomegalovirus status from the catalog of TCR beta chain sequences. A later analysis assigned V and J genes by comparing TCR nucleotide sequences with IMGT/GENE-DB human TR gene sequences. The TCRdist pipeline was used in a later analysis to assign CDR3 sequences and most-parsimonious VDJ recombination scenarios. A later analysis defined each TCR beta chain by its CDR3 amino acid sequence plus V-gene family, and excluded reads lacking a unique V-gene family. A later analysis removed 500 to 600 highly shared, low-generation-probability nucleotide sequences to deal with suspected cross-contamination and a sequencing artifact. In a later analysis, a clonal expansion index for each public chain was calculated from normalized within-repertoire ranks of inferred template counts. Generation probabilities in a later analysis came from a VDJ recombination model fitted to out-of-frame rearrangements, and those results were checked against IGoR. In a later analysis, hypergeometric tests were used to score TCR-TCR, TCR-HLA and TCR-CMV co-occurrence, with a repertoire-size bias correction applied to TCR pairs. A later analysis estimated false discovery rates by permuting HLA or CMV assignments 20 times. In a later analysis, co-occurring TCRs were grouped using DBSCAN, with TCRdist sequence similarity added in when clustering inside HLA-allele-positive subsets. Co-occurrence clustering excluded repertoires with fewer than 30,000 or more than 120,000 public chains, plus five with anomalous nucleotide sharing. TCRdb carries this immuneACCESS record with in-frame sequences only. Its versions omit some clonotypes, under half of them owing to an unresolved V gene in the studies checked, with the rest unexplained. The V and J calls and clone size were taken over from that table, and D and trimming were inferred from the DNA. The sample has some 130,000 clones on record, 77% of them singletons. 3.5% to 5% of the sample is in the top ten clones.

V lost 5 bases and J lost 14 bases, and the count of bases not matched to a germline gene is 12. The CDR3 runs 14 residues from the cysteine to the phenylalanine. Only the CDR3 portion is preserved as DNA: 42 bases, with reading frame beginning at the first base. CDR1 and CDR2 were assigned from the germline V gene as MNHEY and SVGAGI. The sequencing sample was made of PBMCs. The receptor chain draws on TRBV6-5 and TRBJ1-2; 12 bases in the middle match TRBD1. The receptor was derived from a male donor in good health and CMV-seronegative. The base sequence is TGTGCCAGCAGTCCACCGGGACAGGGGGCCCGCGGGACCTTC. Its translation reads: CASSPPGQGARGTF.